Given below is one T cell receptor (beta chain) in context. This clonotype was found a few times. Its antigen target is currently unknown. One base away there is no much larger clone; base qualities are not given. The CDR3 numbers 15 residues from cysteine through phenylalanine. Kept here is only the CDR3 DNA, which spans 45 bases and is read in frame from base 1. According to the germline V gene (reference sequence), CDR1 reads SEHNR and CDR2 reads FQNEAQ. The germline ends are 13 bases apart after V is trimmed by 1 base and J by 4 bases. This entry belongs to a study of T cells in Graves' hyperthyroidism and ophthalmopathy (dated by TCRdb to the late 2010s). Regarding the complete study: Peripheral blood was sampled at the time of initial diagnosis, prior to any treatment. After blood sampling, hyperthyroidism patients were treated with methimazole at a starting dose of 30 mg daily, and ophthalmopathy patients were treated with high-dose intravenous methylprednisolone. To identify TCR V-J signatures that set the groups apart, the researchers used a discovery cohort of 100 patients, made up of 40 to 45 with Graves' ophthalmopathy and 55 to 65 with stable Graves' hyperthyroidism. The roughly 91 discovery patients were randomly split 7:3 into training and test sets. TCR Vbeta CDR3 sequencing of 135 peripheral blood samples (fewer than 45 ophthalmopathy, 75 hyperthyroidism and some 17 progressor patients) is reported in the paper. In addition, the study compared T-cell repertoires in thyroid tissue and in blood from five or six Graves' hyperthyroidism patients. Whether ophthalmopathy could be predicted prospectively was tested in an independent validation cohort made up of 18 to 20 hyperthyroidism patients plus 17 patients who later progressed to ophthalmopathy. Overall results and qualifications from the work: In validation, the model predicted progression to ophthalmopathy a median of approximately 6.6 months before onset, with roughly 70% sensitivity and 72.22% specificity. A model built on a 13 V-J signature distinguished ophthalmopathy from stable hyperthyroidism, reaching approximately 89% sensitivity and 81.08% specificity in cross-validation and 80%/75% in testing. No statistical method was used to set the sample size in advance, and investigators knew the group allocation. Most expanded thyroid clonotypes (frequency above 0.001) were also found in blood, which suggests that blood repertoires may mirror thyroid immune responses.

The TCR beta CDR3 regions were amplified from the RNA transcripts. The first round of RT-PCR for the TCR CDR3 was performed with the HTBI primer set and the Qiagen OneStep RT-PCR kit. Libraries were constructed in a second round of multiplex PCR, after which size selection and purification were carried out. Sequencing of the libraries was done on an Illumina HiSeq2000 using paired-end 100 bp reads. The authors' pipeline ran thus. SOAPnuke was used to process the raw data, removing reads that contained adapters or uncalled bases, had a mean Phred below 15, or lacked an exact match to the constant primer or identifier. High-quality paired reads were merged using COPE v1.2.5, and each unique nucleotide sequence was defined as a clonotype. MiTCR v1.1 was used to align clonotypes to the IMGT TRBV, TRBD and TRBJ reference segments. The analysis included only V-J combinations with a frequency above 0.0001, which together covered about 99% of the repertoires. The TCS score was defined as the ratio of F50 (clonal expansion) to E x V (chaos), calculated using BLOSUM62-based TCRdist between CDR3 peptides within each V-J. Welch's t-statistics and random forest reduced 514 V-J features to about 12, which were used in a naive Bayes classifier (R e1071). Through fastp at Q25 and MiXCR, TCRdb rebuilt clones from the public reads, retaining in-frame beta chains. Rows with one shared CDR3 protein collapse into an entry with the most common genes and DNA. TCRdb's processing, not the study's, gives the V and J calls here. This sample comprises about 360,000 distinct CDR3 sequences, under 15% of them detected only once. The top ten hold roughly 8.3% of the sample.

Stable Graves' hyperthyroidism was defined as no progression to ophthalmopathy during 18 months of follow-up. Hyperthyroidism patients were newly diagnosed, with disease duration under 2 months, and aged 18 to 65 years. Any patient with an uncontrolled infection, another autoimmune disease, pregnancy or lactation was excluded. Diagnoses were based on clinical symptoms, serum thyroxine and TRAb, thyroid ultrasound and orbital computed tomography. PBMCs were separated from roughly 9.6 ml of fresh peripheral blood using Ficoll-Paque density gradient centrifugation. Trizol reagent was used to extract total RNA, and RNA quality was then checked on an Agilent 2100 Bioanalyzer.

This clonotype originated in a woman aged 18-29 years with Graves' hyperthyroidism. Sequenced material: blood. The V and J genes are TRBV7-9 and TRBJ1-2; too little of a D gene remains to name it. The CDR3 protein is CASSLVDEGGYGYTF. The DNA sequence is given as TGTGCCAGCAGCTTAGTGGATGAGGGCGGCTATGGCTACACCTTC.